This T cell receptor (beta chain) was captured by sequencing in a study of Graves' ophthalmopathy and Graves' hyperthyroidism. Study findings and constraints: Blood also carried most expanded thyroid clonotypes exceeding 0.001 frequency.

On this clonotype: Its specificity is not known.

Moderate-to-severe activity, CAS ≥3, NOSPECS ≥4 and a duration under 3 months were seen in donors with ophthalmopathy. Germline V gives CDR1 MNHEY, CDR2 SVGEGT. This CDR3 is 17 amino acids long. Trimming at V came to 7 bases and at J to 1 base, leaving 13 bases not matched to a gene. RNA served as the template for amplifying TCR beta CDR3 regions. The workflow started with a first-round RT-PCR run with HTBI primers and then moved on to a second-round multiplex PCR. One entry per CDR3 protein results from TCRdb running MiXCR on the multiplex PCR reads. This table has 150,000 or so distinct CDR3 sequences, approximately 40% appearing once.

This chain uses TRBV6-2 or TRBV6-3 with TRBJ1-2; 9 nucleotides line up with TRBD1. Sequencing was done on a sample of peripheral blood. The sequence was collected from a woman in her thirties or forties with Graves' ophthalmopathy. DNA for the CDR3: TGTGCCAGCAATGCTCTCCGGACAGGGGCCCGTAACTATGGCTACACCTTC. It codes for CASNALRTGARNYGYTF.